The 10 T cell receptor beta chains given below trace back to one sample, sequenced in a study of T cells in Graves' hyperthyroidism and ophthalmopathy. From RNA transcripts, TCR beta CDR3 regions were amplified. The TCR CDR3 first-round RT-PCR relied on the HTBI primer set. TCRdb passed the multiplex PCR reads through MiXCR, listing each CDR3 protein once. The repertoire holds 660,000 or so distinct CDR3 sequences, with over 40% as singletons. The material sequenced was peripheral blood or thyroid tissue (not recorded which). The source of these receptors is an adult man with Graves' disease, either hyperthyroidism or ophthalmopathy (not recorded which).

This chain joins TRBV29-1 and TRBJ1-5, with 12 bases identical to TRBD1. CDR1 and CDR2 (germline): SQVTM, ANQGSEA. The CDR3 contains 14 residues. With V trimmed by 4 bases and J by 6 bases, 4 bases remained unmatched. The CDR3 sequence: CSVAGTGGSQPQHF. In DNA, the CDR3 is TGCAGCGTTGCCGGGACAGGGGGCTCTCAGCCCCAGCATTTT.

This clonotype appeared many times. This rearrangement joins TRBV20-1 to TRBJ2-5, with D uncertain. Per the germline V gene, CDR1 is DFQATT and CDR2 is SNEGSKA (reference sequence). This CDR3 comprises 14 residues. Trimming took off 2 bases at V and 2 bases at J, with 12 bases between the two ends. CDR3: CSARTALTQETQYF. CDR3 DNA: TGCAGTGCTAGAACAGCCCTGACGCAAGAGACCCAGTACTTC.

The chain is built from TRBV24-1 and TRBJ1-5, with TRBD1 as a possible D gene (5 bases). CDR3 length equals 17 residues. Germline V gives CDR1 KGHDR, CDR2 SFDVKD. Trimming removed 3 bases from V and 3 bases from J, with 17 bases in between. The CDR3 DNA sequence: TGTGCCACCAGTGATAAGACAGTGGTAGCGGACAATCAGCCCCAGCATTTT. Translation gives CATSDKTVVADNQPQHF.

The chain has TRBV29-1 and TRBJ1-4; 8 bases line up with TRBD1. CDR3 length: 15 amino acids. The ends lost 6 bases at V and 2 bases at J; junction bases unmatched: 8. CDR1 is SQVTM, CDR2 ANQGSEA, per germline. In DNA form, the CDR3 reads TGCAGCGTGGTCCTACAGGGGGGGACTAATGAAAAACTGTTTTTT. This sequence encodes CSVVLQGGTNEKLFF.

In its sample, this clonotype was seen once. The chain joins TRBV7-9 to TRBJ1-1; D perhaps matches TRBD1 (5 bases). The germline V gene has CDR1 SEHNR and CDR2 FQNEAQ (reference sequence). This CDR3 comprises 16 residues. V was trimmed by 3 bases and J by 0 bases, leaving 14 bases between them. The CDR3 DNA is TGTGCCAGCAGCTTTTGGGGCAGAGATATGAACACTGAAGCTTTCTTT. Amino acid sequence: CASSFWGRDMNTEAFF. The whole variable domain, remainder taken from reference TRBV7-9 and TRBJ1-1, is DTGVSQNPRHKITKRGQNVTFRCDPISEHNRLYWYRQTLGQGPEFLTYFQNEAQLEKSRLLSDRFSAERPKGSFSTLEIQRTEQGDSAMYLCASSFWGRDMNTEAFFGQGTRLTVV.

V is TRBV7-9 and J is TRBJ1-5; D uncertain. In germline, CDR1 is SEHNR, CDR2 FQNEAQ (reference sequence). The V and J ends lost 10 bases and 0 bases respectively, with 16 bases between them. The CDR3 contains 15 residues. The CDR3 nucleotides are TGTGCCATCAGTGAGGACCGCAATAGCAATCAGCCCCAGCATTTT. Translation gives CAISEDRNSNQPQHF.

This clonotype was picked up many times. V is TRBV24-1 and J is TRBJ1-4; 10 positions agree with TRBD1. The germline V gene encodes CDR1 KGHDR and CDR2 SFDVKD. This CDR3 contains 15 residues. Trimming cost V 4 bases and J 8 bases; bases outside gene matches: 6. In DNA, the CDR3 is TGTGCCACCAGTGACAAGACAGGGGGCAACGAAAAACTGTTTTTT. Translating it yields CATSDKTGGNEKLFF.

The gene calls are TRBV19 and TRBJ1-6; TRBD1 might be the D (6 bases). The CDR3 runs 17 residues. Trimming removed 9 bases at V and 7 bases at J, with 25 bases between. Germline values: CDR1 LNHDA, CDR2 SQIVND (reference sequence). In nucleotides, the CDR3 is TGTGCCAGCAGCTTGAATCCGCGGGGGCGCGGGAATTCACCCCTCCACTTT. Translation gives CASSLNPRGRGNSPLHF.

Remarks on this clonotype: This could be a read error, since a much larger clone is one nucleotide away. The genes are TRBV9 and TRBJ1-6, with D possibly matching TRBD1 (6 bases). Germline V gene lookup returns CDR1 SGDLS and CDR2 YYNGEE. This CDR3 spans 16 amino acids. The CDR3 region is CASSVGDTSYNSPPHF. The CDR3, as DNA: TGTGCCAGCAGCGTAGGGGACACCTCCTATAATTCACCCCCCCACTTT.

The genes are TRBV27 and TRBJ1-1, with TRBD1 matching 12 bases. Germline trimming cut 5 bases from V and 4 bases from J; bases unmatched to any gene: 5. The CDR3 is 15 residues long. Germline V gene data show CDR1 as MNHEY and CDR2 as SMNVEV (reference sequence). CDR3 in DNA: TGTGCCAGCAGTGGGAGGGACAGGGGGCTCACTGAAGCTTTCTTT. Translating it yields CASSGRDRGLTEAFF.